This paragraph reports one T cell receptor beta chain. The CDR3 has 16 residues. V shed 2 bases and J 0 bases; nucleotides not matched to a gene: 5. Germline V lookup: CDR1 SSHAT, CDR2 FNYEAQ (reference sequence). These data are taken from a study of blood T cell repertoires in COVID-19. The overall study: Spain, Italy and the United States supplied samples that represented acute and convalescent COVID-19. Sources were T cells, B-cell-depleted T cells, or PBMCs; the material itself was cDNA or gDNA.

In the authors' methods: Researchers report that nucleated cell counts were estimated from reference gene primer amplification. Some clones are missing from TCRdb's copy, which holds only in-frame ones; the method was immunoSEQ multiplex PCR. V, J and clone size are taken as reported in that table, and D and trimming were inferred from the DNA itself. This sample has 150,000 or so clones, with roughly 83% found just once. In Cohort 3, a recovered donor had either two negative PCRs, clearance, or symptom resolution. The material sequenced was PBMCs or T cells enriched from blood (not recorded which). V and J are TRBV7-7 and TRBJ2-7; 9 positions agree with TRBD1. This receptor was identified in a woman between 45 and 65 years old who had recovered from COVID-19. CDR3 protein: CASSLPGTGTSYEQYV. The CDR3 nucleotides read TGTGCCAGCAGCTTACCCGGGACAGGGACCTCCTACGAGCAGTACGTC.